Presented here are 16 T cell receptor beta chains from one specimen sequenced in a study of blood T cells in healthy people across ages. Using a J-beta primer mix together with a sample-barcoded 5' primer, a second PCR was run for roughly 6 to 12 cycles. TCRdb called the 5' RACE reads again in MiXCR, with one record for every CDR3 protein. The sample lists approximately 1.5 million distinct CDR3 sequences, about 42% occurring once. Sequences were obtained from blood. The receptor source for this set is a woman aged 18-29 years in good health.

This clonotype occurred many times. The chain links TRBV4-2 to TRBJ2-3; unclear D gene. This CDR3 has 13 amino acids. Germline V CDR1 and CDR2: LGHNA, YNFKEQ. The V and J ends lost 0 bases and 5 bases respectively, with 6 bases between them. The CDR3 spells CASSQDQGDTQYF. The DNA for the CDR3 is TGTGCCAGCAGCCAAGATCAAGGAGATACGCAGTATTTT.

This clonotype was recorded a few times. The chain is built from TRBV4-3 and TRBJ2-1, with TRBD2 identical over 7 bases. The DNA end lines up better with TRBJ2-7; the J call may be wrong. The germline V gene encodes CDR1 LGHNA and CDR2 YSLEER. There are 17 residues in the CDR3. Here the CDR3 DNA reads TGCGCCAGCAGCCAAAGGATCCTTAGCGGGCGCTACTACGAGCAGTACTTC. Translating it yields CASSQRILSGRYYEQYF.

CDR3 protein: CASSTGQGGNTEAFF. In DNA, the CDR3 is TGTGCCAGCAGTACGGGACAGGGGGGGAACACTGAAGCTTTCTTT. The V and J genes are TRBV12-3 or TRBV12-4 and TRBJ1-1; 11 bases match TRBD1. CDR3 length: 15 residues. The trim removed 5 bases at V and 1 base at J, leaving 3 bases unmatched.

About this clonotype itself: A read error may produce the germline difference seen at one junction end. This chain uses TRBV4-1 with TRBJ2-6, with D unclear. The germline V gene encodes CDR1 MGHRA and CDR2 YSYEKL. The CDR3 length is 14 residues. The CDR3 DNA follows: TGTGCCAGCAGCCACAACTCTGGGGCCAACGTCCTGACTTTC. Translation: CASSHNSGANVLTF.

The CDR3 spells CASSQGGFENEQYF. The CDR3 DNA follows: TGCGCCAGCAGCCAAGGAGGTTTCGAGAACGAGCAGTACTTC. This chain connects TRBV4-1 to TRBJ2-7; D is unclear. The germline CDR1 and CDR2 sequences are MGHRA and YSYEKL. V dropped 1 base and J dropped 5 bases, with 12 bases sitting between them. CDR3 size: 14 residues.

This clonotype occurred a few times. One end of the junction varies from germline; a read error may be responsible. V is TRBV20-1 and J is TRBJ1-5; possibly TRBD1 for D (6 bases). The CDR3 totals 15 residues. Germline assignment: CDR1 DFQATT and CDR2 SNEGSKA (reference sequence). Here the CDR3 DNA reads TGCAGTGCCAGAGGGCAGGACAGAGGCAATCAGCCCCAGCATTTT. Its protein is CSARGQDRGNQPQHF.

V gene TRBV24-1 combines with J gene TRBJ2-3; 7 bases align to TRBD1. The ends lost 3 bases at V and 0 bases at J; junction bases unmatched: 8. The CDR3 totals 17 residues. The germline gives CDR1 KGHDR, CDR2 SFDVKD. CDR3 sequence (DNA): TGTGCCACCAGTGATCCCCGACAGGGAACTAGCACAGATACGCAGTATTTT. Its protein is CATSDPRQGTSTDTQYF.

The V gene is TRBV11-2, the J gene TRBJ2-5; D possibly corresponds to TRBD1 (6 bases). Trimming removed 1 base at V and 11 bases at J, with 17 bases between. CDR1 and CDR2 (germline): SGHAT, FQNNGV. The CDR3 loop spans 14 amino acids. CDR3 sequence: CASSLAGVGLEQYF. The CDR3 nucleotides read TGTGCCAGCAGCTTAGCAGGGGTTGGTCTTGAGCAGTACTTC.

The V call is TRBV2, the J call TRBJ1-4; D is undetermined. Germline values: CDR1 SNHLY, CDR2 FYNNEI. CDR3 size: 13 residues. Trimming removed 7 bases at V and 8 bases at J, with 14 bases between. The CDR3, as DNA: TGTGCCAGCAAGAGTGGGCGAACCGAAAAACTGTTTTTT. Amino acids: CASKSGRTEKLFF.

The V gene is TRBV4-3, the J gene TRBJ2-1; 9 nucleotides align to TRBD1. CDR3 length equals 16 residues. Losses at the gene ends were 1 base for V and 7 bases for J; bases not matched to a gene: 8. Germline V gene lookup returns CDR1 LGHNA and CDR2 YSLEER. CDR3 nucleotides: TGCGCCAGCAGCCAAGGGTGGACAGGGGCCTCAAATGAGCAGTTCTTC. This gives the protein CASSQGWTGASNEQFF.

This chain links TRBV27 with TRBJ1-2, with TRBD1 matching 7 bases. J gave up 1 base and V 4 bases, and 3 bases lay outside the gene matches. Germline CDR1 is MNHEY and CDR2 is SMNVEV (reference sequence). This CDR3 has 14 amino acids. CDR3: CASSSTGINYGYTF. The CDR3 region has the DNA TGTGCCAGCAGTTCGACAGGGATTAACTATGGCTACACCTTC.

The chain has TRBV7-9 and TRBJ1-1; D is unresolved. Germline loops: CDR1 SEHNR, CDR2 FQNEAQ (reference sequence). This CDR3 contains 14 residues. V lost 5 bases and J 6 bases, leaving 16 bases between the germline ends. CDR3 sequence (DNA): TGTGCCAGCAGCCCCCCCCGCGCGGGCGCTGAAGCTTTCTTT. Protein sequence: CASSPPRAGAEAFF.

The gene calls are TRBV5-1 and TRBJ2-7; 7 nucleotides align to TRBD2. The CDR3 runs 14 residues. V shed 2 bases, J shed 4 bases, and the junction held 6 bases outside the gene matches. From germline, CDR1 is SGHRS and CDR2 YFSETQ. The CDR3, as DNA: TGCGCCAGCAGCTTAGGGGACTATGTATACGAGCAGTACTTC. It is translated as CASSLGDYVYEQYF.

This sequence joins TRBV24-1 and TRBJ2-7; D is ambiguous. V lost 3 bases, J lost 9 bases, and 11 bases lay in between. Germline CDR1 is KGHDR and CDR2 is SFDVKD. The length of the CDR3 is 12 residues. The CDR3 DNA sequence: TGTGCCACCAGTGATCCTGGAGTGGGGCAGTACTTC. Its protein product is CATSDPGVGQYF.

The V call is TRBV5-6, the J call TRBJ1-5, with TRBD1 as a possible D gene (6 bases). This CDR3 region has 16 residues. Germline values: CDR1 SGHDT, CDR2 YYEEEE. Trimming stripped 2 bases from V and 3 bases from J, with 15 bases between. The CDR3: CASSLYSGHLNQPQHF. For the CDR3, the DNA is TGTGCCAGCAGCTTATATTCGGGACACCTCAATCAGCCCCAGCATTTT.

This chain joins TRBV28 and TRBJ2-1; TRBD2 is a possible D gene (6 bases). The V end was cut by 2 bases, the J end by 3 bases, with 14 bases between. Germline assignment: CDR1 MDHEN and CDR2 SYDVKM. This CDR3 is built from 16 residues. Here the CDR3 DNA reads TGTGCCAGCAGTTTACAGGGACTCGAGGACTACAATGAGCAGTTCTTC. It specifies CASSLQGLEDYNEQFF.